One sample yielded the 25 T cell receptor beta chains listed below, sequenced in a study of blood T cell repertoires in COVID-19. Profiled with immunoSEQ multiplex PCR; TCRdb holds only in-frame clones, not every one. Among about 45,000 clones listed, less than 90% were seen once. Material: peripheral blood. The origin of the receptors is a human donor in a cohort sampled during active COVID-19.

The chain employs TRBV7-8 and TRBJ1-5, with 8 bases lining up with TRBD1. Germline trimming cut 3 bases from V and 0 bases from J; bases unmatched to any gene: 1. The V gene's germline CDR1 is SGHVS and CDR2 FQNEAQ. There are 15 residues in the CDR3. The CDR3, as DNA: TGTGCCAGCAGCTTGGGGACAGGTAGCAATCAGCCCCAGCATTTT. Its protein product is CASSLGTGSNQPQHF.

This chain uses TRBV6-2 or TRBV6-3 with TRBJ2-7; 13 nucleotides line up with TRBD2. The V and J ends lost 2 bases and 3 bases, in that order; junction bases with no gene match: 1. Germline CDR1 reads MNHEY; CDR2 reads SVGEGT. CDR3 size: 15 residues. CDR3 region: CASSYRTSGGYEQYF. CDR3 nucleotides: TGTGCCAGCAGTTACAGGACTAGCGGGGGCTACGAGCAGTACTTC.

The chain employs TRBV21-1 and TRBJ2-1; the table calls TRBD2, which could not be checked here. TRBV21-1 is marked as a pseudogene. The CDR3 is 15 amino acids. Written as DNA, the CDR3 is TGTGCCAGCAGCAAACCAACTAGCGGGGGAAATGAGCAGTTCTTC. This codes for CASSKPTSGGNEQFF.

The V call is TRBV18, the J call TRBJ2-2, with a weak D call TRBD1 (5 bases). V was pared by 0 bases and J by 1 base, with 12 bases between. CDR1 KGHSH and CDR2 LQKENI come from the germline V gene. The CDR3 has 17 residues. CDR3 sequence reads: CASSPPTGRENTGELFF. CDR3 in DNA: TGTGCCAGCTCACCACCTACTGGCAGGGAGAACACCGGGGAGCTGTTTTTT.

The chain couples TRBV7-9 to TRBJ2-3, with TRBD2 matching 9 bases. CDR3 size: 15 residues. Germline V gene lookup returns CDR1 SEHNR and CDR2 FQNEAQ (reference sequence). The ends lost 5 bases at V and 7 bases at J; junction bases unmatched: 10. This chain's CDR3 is CASSKAASGKNTQYF. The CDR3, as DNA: TGTGCCAGCAGCAAGGCGGCTAGCGGGAAGAATACGCAGTATTTT.

This CDR3 reads CASSAGTGSPEQYF. The DNA of the CDR3 is TGTGCCAGCAGTGCCGGGACAGGGAGCCCCGAGCAGTACTTC. The gene calls are TRBV2 and TRBJ2-7; 9 positions agree with TRBD1. The germline V gene encodes CDR1 SNHLY and CDR2 FYNNEI. The V gene end was trimmed by 4 bases and the J gene end by 6 bases; junction bases not matched to a gene: 7. The CDR3 has 14 residues.

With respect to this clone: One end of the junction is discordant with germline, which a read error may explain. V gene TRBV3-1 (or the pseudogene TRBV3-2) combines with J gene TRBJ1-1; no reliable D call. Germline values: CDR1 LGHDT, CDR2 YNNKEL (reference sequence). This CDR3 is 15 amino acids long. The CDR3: CASRQAEIMNTEAFF. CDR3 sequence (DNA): TGTGCCAGCAGGCAAGCCGAGATCATGAACACTGAAGCTTTCTTT.

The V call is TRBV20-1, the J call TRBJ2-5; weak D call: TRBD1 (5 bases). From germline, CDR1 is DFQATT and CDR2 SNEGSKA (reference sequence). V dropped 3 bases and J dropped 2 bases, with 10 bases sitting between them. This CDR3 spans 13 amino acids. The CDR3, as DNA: TGCAGTGCTAGTCAGGCAGGGCAAGAGACCCAGTACTTC. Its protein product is CSASQAGQETQYF.

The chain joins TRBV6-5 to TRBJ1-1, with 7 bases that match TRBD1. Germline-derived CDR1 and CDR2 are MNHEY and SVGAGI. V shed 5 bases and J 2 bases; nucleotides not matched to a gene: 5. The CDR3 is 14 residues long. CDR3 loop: CASSPGGPNTEAFF. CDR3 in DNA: TGTGCCAGCAGTCCAGGGGGGCCAAACACTGAAGCTTTCTTT.

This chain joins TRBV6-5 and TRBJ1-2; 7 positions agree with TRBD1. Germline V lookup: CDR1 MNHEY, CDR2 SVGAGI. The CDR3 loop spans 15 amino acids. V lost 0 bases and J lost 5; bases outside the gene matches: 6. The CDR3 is CASSYSATGLYGYTF. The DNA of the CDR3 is TGTGCCAGCAGTTACTCCGCGACAGGGCTTTATGGCTACACCTTC.

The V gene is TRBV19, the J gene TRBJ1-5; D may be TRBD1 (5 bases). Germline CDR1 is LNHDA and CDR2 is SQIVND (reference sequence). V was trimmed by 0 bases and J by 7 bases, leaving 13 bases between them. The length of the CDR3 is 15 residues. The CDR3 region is CASSIDHGGGQPQHF. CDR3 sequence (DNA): TGTGCCAGTAGTATAGATCACGGGGGAGGGCAGCCCCAGCATTTT.

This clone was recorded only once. CDR3 in amino acids: CASSLDPRGVETQYF. In nucleotides, the CDR3 is TGCGCCAGCAGCTTGGACCCCCGGGGGGTAGAGACCCAGTACTTC. J is TRBJ2-5 and V is TRBV5-1, with 7 bases aligning to TRBD2. Germline lookup yields CDR1 SGHRS and CDR2 YFSETQ. The J segment lost 4 bases and the V segment lost 0 bases, leaving 6 bases of the junction unmatched. This CDR3 has 15 amino acids.

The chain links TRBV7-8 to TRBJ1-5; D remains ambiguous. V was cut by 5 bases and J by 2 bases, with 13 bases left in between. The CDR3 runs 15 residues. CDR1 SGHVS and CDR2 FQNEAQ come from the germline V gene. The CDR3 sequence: CASSRPKHRNQPQHF. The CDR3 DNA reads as TGTGCCAGCAGCCGGCCGAAGCATCGCAATCAGCCCCAGCATTTT.

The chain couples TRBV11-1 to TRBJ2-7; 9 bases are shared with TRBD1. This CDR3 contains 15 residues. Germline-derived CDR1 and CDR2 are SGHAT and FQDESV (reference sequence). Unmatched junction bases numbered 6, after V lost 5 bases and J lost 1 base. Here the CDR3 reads CASSPGTGTSYEQYF. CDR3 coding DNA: TGTGCCAGCAGCCCCGGGACAGGGACATCCTACGAGCAGTACTTC.

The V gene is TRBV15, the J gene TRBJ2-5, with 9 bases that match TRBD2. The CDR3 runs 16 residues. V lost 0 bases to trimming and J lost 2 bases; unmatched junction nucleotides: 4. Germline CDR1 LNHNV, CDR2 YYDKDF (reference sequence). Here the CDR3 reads CATSRDVSGGQETQYF. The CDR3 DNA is TGTGCCACCAGCAGAGATGTTAGCGGGGGTCAAGAGACCCAGTACTTC.

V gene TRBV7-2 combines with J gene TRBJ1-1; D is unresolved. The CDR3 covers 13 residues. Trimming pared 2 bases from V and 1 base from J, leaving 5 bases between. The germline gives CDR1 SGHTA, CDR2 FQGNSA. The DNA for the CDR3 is TGTGCCAGCAGCTTACGGTGGAACACTGAAGCTTTCTTT. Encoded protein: CASSLRWNTEAFF.

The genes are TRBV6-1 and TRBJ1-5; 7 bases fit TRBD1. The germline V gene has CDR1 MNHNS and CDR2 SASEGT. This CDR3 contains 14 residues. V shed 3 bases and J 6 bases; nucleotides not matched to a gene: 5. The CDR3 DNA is TGTGCCAGCAGTGAGTCAGGGGGGCCTCAGCCCCAGCATTTT. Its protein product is CASSESGGPQPQHF.

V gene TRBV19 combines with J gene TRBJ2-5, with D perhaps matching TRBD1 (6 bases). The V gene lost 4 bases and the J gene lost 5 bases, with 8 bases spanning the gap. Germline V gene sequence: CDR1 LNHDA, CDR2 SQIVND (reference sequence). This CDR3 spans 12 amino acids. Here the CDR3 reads CASSTQGETQYF. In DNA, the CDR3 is TGTGCCAGTAGTACTCAGGGGGAGACCCAGTACTTC. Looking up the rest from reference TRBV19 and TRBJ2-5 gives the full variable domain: DGGITQSPKYLFRKEGQNVTLSCEQNLNHDAMYWYRQDPGQGLRLIYYSQIVNDFQKGDIAEGYSVSREKKESFPLTVTSAQKNPTAFYLCASSTQGETQYFGPGTRLLVL.

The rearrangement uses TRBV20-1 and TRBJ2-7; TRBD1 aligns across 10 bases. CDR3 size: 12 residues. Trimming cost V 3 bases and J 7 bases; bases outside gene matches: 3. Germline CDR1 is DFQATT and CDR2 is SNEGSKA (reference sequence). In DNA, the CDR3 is TGCAGTGCTAGTGACAGGGGGCTTGAGCAGTACTTC. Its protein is CSASDRGLEQYF.

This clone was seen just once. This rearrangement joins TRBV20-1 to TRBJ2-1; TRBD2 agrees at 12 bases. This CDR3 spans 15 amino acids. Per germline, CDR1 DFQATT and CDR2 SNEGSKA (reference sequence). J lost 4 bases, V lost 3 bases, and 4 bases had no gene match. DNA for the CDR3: TGCAGTGCTAGTCCTAGCGGGGGGGTTTACAATGAGCAGTTCTTC. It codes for CSASPSGGVYNEQFF.

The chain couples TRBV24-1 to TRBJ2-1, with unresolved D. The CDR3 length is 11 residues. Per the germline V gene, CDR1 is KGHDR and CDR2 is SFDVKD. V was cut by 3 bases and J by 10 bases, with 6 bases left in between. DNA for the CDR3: TGTGCCACCAGTGATCGACTCGAGCAGTTCTTC. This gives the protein CATSDRLEQFF.

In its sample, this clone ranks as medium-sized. The CDR3 protein is CASSYSDRGRTEAFF. CDR3 nucleotide sequence: TGTGCCAGCAGTTACTCGGACAGGGGGAGGACTGAAGCTTTCTTT. This chain uses TRBV6-5 with TRBJ1-1; 10 bases align to TRBD1. The CDR3 length is 15 residues. The germline V gene encodes CDR1 MNHEY and CDR2 SVGAGI. V shed 0 bases and J 5 bases; nucleotides not matched to a gene: 3.

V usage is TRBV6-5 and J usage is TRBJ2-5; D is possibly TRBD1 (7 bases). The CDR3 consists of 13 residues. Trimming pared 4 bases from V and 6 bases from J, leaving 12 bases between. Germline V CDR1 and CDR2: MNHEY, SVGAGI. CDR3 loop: CASSLRDRQTQYF. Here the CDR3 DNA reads TGTGCCAGCAGTTTGCGGGACAGACAGACCCAGTACTTC.

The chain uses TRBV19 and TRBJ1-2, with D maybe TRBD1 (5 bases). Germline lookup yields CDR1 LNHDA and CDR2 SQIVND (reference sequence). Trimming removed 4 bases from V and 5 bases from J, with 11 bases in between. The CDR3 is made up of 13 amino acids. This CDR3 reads CASSKKGPYGYTF. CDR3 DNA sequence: TGTGCCAGTAGTAAGAAGGGGCCATATGGCTACACCTTC.

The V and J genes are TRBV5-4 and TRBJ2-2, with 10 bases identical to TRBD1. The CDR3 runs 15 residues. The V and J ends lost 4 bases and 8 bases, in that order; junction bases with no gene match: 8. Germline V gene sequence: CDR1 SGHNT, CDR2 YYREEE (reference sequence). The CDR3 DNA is TGTGCCAGCAGCCTTATCGACAGGGGGCGGGGGGAGCTGTTTTTT. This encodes CASSLIDRGRGELFF.